These T cell receptor beta chains were read from a single sample in a study of human versus mouse CDR3 diversity and MHC coevolution. Clones were read by immunoSEQ multiplex PCR, and TCRdb kept only the in-frame ones, dropping some. The table has tens of thousands of clones, around 95% seen once. Sequencing was carried out using naive CD4+ T cells from blood. These receptors were obtained from a person aged 25 to 69 in good health. Both conserved end residues are part of each CDR3. Fields, in order: J gene, clone size, V gene, D gene, CDR3 DNA, CDR3 protein. A D gene is named only where the DNA matches it firmly. Where a row states a size, it is once, few, many or the class of an expanded clone; other rows omit it.

>TRBJ1-5|NA|TRBV7-2|TRBD1
TGTGCCAGCAGCACCCAGGGGGGCAATCAGCCCCAGCATTTT
CASSTQGGNQPQHF
>TRBJ2-7|NA|TRBV27|NA
TGTGCCAGCAGTCCACAGGGAAAGGTTACCTACGAGCAGTACTTC
CASSPQGKVTYEQYF
>TRBJ1-1|NA|TRBV7-2|TRBD1
TGTGCCAGCAGCTTCCCGGGACAGGGTATATACACTGAAGCTTTCTTT
CASSFPGQGIYTEAFF
>TRBJ1-2|NA|TRBV18|NA
TGTGCCAGCTCCCTGGATATCGGGAAGGGTGGCGGCTACACCTTC
CASSLDIGKGGGYTF
>TRBJ2-2|few|TRBV10-3|TRBD1
TGTGCCACCTGGGGGACAGCGAACACCGGGGAGCTGTTTTTT
CATWGTANTGELFF
>TRBJ1-2|once|TRBV7-2|NA
TGTGCCAGCAGCTCGGGAAACGTCTTCACTAACTATGGCTACACCTTC
CASSSGNVFTNYGYTF
>TRBJ1-4|NA|TRBV14|TRBD1
TGTGCCAGCAGCCGTAGGACAGGTAGAGAAAAACTGTTTTTT
CASSRRTGREKLFF
>TRBJ1-4|NA|TRBV6-5|NA
TGTGCCAGCAGGGAGACAGGTTCTAATGAAAAACTGTTTTTT
CASRETGSNEKLFF
>TRBJ1-5|NA|TRBV12-5|NA
TGTGCTAGTGCCTCCAATCGAAGGGGGGGCTTGTTTAGCAATCAGCCCCAGCATTTT
CASASNRRGGLFSNQPQHF
>TRBJ2-7|NA|TRBV6-5|NA
TGTGCCAGTCAGGGTAACGACGACGAGCAGTACTTC
CASQGNDDEQYF
>TRBJ2-7|NA|TRBV6-5|TRBD2
TGTGCCAGCAGGGGACTAGCGGAGACCTACGAGCAGTACTTC
CASRGLAETYEQYF
>TRBJ2-3|once|TRBV9|NA
TGTGCCAGCAGCGTAGAGGGGGGGGGACTAAGCACAGATACGCAGTATTTT
CASSVEGGGLSTDTQYF
>TRBJ2-5|NA|TRBV7-9|TRBD2
TGTGCCAGCAGCAACGGACTAGCGGGTCAAGAGACCCAGTACTTC
CASSNGLAGQETQYF
>TRBJ2-3|NA|TRBV11-2|TRBD2
TGTGCCAGCAGCCCAAGACTAGCGGGGGGCACAGATACGCAGTATTTT
CASSPRLAGGTDTQYF
>TRBJ2-1|NA|TRBV6-5|NA
TGTGCCAGCGGCCAAGGGGGTTTATCCTACAATGAGCAGTTCTTC
CASGQGGLSYNEQFF
>TRBJ1-4|NA|TRBV2|TRBD1
TGTGCCAGCAGTGATAGCCCAACCAGGGGGCGTAATGAAAAACTGTTTTTT
CASSDSPTRGRNEKLFF
>TRBJ2-7|NA|TRBV7-2|TRBD1
TGTGCCAGCAGCTTAAGACGACAGGGGAGGCGCGAGCAGTACTTC
CASSLRRQGRREQYF
>TRBJ1-3|NA|TRBV7-3|NA
TGTGCCAGCAGCTCGAACGCGGGGGCCGGAAACACCATATATTTT
CASSSNAGAGNTIYF
>TRBJ2-5|NA|TRBV5-1|TRBD2
TGCGCCAGCAGCACGGGAGGAGAGACCCAGTACTTC
CASSTGGETQYF
>TRBJ2-1|NA|TRBV28|TRBD2
TGTGCCAGCAGTTTAGCCGGGACTAGCGGGAGCTCCTACAATGAGCAGTTCTTC
CASSLAGTSGSSYNEQFF